The rows below give T cell receptor beta chains drawn from one sample of a study of blood T cells in healthy people across ages. TCRdb independently ran MiXCR on the 5' RACE reads; one entry per CDR3 protein. The table has hundreds of thousands of distinct CDR3 sequences, under 30% seen once. The sample taken for sequencing was blood. These receptors all come from a woman over 75 in good health. Both conserved end residues are part of each CDR3. Fields, in order: J gene, clone size, D gene, V gene, CDR3 protein, CDR3 DNA. A D gene is named only where the DNA matches it firmly. Clone sizes are given selectively: once, few, many, or a class where the clone is expanded.

j_call: TRBJ2-5
clone_size: many
d_call: -
v_call: TRBV29-1
cdr3_aa: CSVETQYF
cdr3_nt: TGCAGCGTAGAGACCCAGTACTTC

j_call: TRBJ2-2
clone_size: few
d_call: -
v_call: TRBV5-1
cdr3_aa: CASSQLNTGELFF
cdr3_nt: TGCGCCAGCAGCCAACTAAACACCGGGGAGCTGTTTTTT

j_call: TRBJ2-2
clone_size: -
d_call: TRBD2
v_call: TRBV5-1
cdr3_aa: CASSPGNLAGSTGELFF
cdr3_nt: TGCGCCAGCAGCCCAGGGAATCTAGCGGGGTCGACCGGGGAGCTGTTTTTT

j_call: TRBJ1-1
clone_size: few
d_call: TRBD1
v_call: TRBV18
cdr3_aa: CASSSVTRGQTEAFF
cdr3_nt: TGTGCCAGCTCGTCAGTTACCAGGGGGCAAACTGAAGCTTTCTTT

j_call: TRBJ2-1
clone_size: many
d_call: TRBD2
v_call: TRBV10-3
cdr3_aa: CAISRTSGSSYNEQFF
cdr3_nt: TGTGCCATCAGTAGGACTAGCGGGAGCTCCTACAATGAGCAGTTCTTC

j_call: TRBJ1-2
clone_size: many
d_call: -
v_call: TRBV12-3/TRBV12-4
cdr3_aa: CASSSRVYGYTF
cdr3_nt: TGTGCCAGCAGTTCAAGGGTTTATGGCTACACCTTC

j_call: TRBJ1-4
clone_size: few
d_call: -
v_call: TRBV30
cdr3_aa: CAWSRGLSEKLFF
cdr3_nt: TGTGCCTGGAGTAGGGGACTCTCCGAAAAACTGTTTTTT

j_call: TRBJ2-3
clone_size: -
d_call: TRBD1
v_call: TRBV29-1
cdr3_aa: CSVAGQAEIDTQYF
cdr3_nt: TGCAGCGTCGCCGGACAGGCGGAGATCGATACGCAGTATTTT

j_call: TRBJ2-6
clone_size: many
d_call: -
v_call: TRBV7-2
cdr3_aa: CASIGSGANVLTF
cdr3_nt: TGTGCCAGCATCGGATCTGGGGCCAACGTCCTGACTTTC

j_call: TRBJ1-2
clone_size: many
d_call: -
v_call: TRBV24-1
cdr3_aa: CATSDRDSLSYTF
cdr3_nt: TGTGCCACCAGTGACCGGGACTCCCTCAGCTACACCTTC

j_call: TRBJ2-7
clone_size: few
d_call: TRBD1
v_call: TRBV28
cdr3_aa: CASSFRGTAGQYF
cdr3_nt: TGTGCCAGCAGTTTTAGAGGGACAGCAGGGCAGTACTTC

j_call: TRBJ1-4
clone_size: -
d_call: TRBD1
v_call: TRBV20-1
cdr3_aa: CSARDPTRQGARNLFF
cdr3_nt: TGCAGTGCTAGAGATCCAACCAGGCAGGGGGCTAGAAACCTGTTTTTT

j_call: TRBJ2-7
clone_size: many
d_call: TRBD2
v_call: TRBV20-1
cdr3_aa: CSATTSGPYEQYF
cdr3_nt: TGCAGTGCTACGACTAGCGGGCCATACGAGCAGTACTTC

j_call: TRBJ1-2
clone_size: -
d_call: -
v_call: TRBV6-2/TRBV6-3
cdr3_aa: CASSFSTVGVGYTF
cdr3_nt: TGTGCCAGCAGTTTCTCGACGGTAGGGGTGGGCTACACCTTC

j_call: TRBJ1-1
clone_size: -
d_call: TRBD1
v_call: TRBV6-2/TRBV6-3
cdr3_aa: CASSYPDRVWTEAFF
cdr3_nt: TGTGCCAGCAGTTACCCGGACAGGGTTTGGACTGAAGCTTTCTTT

j_call: TRBJ2-1
clone_size: -
d_call: -
v_call: TRBV5-1
cdr3_aa: CASTLAGAGEQFF
cdr3_nt: TGCGCCAGCACCTTAGCTGGGGCAGGCGAGCAGTTCTTC

j_call: TRBJ2-7
clone_size: few
d_call: -
v_call: TRBV20-1
cdr3_aa: CSARAARSSYEQYF
cdr3_nt: TGCAGTGCTAGAGCCGCCAGGAGCTCCTACGAGCAGTACTTC

j_call: TRBJ2-2
clone_size: -
d_call: TRBD2
v_call: TRBV5-1
cdr3_aa: CASSFLAGGQGKGSELFF
cdr3_nt: TGCGCCAGCAGCTTCCTAGCGGGGGGGCAAGGTAAAGGAAGTGAGCTGTTTTTT

j_call: TRBJ2-3
clone_size: many
d_call: -
v_call: TRBV7-2
cdr3_aa: CASSLQVDTQYF
cdr3_nt: TGTGCCAGCAGCCTCCAGGTAGATACGCAGTATTTT

j_call: TRBJ2-3
clone_size: few
d_call: -
v_call: TRBV19
cdr3_aa: CASKHTDTQYF
cdr3_nt: TGTGCCAGTAAACACACAGATACGCAGTATTTT

j_call: TRBJ1-1
clone_size: few
d_call: -
v_call: TRBV20-1
cdr3_aa: CSARATGWGEAFF
cdr3_nt: TGCAGTGCTAGGGCTACGGGGTGGGGTGAAGCTTTCTTT

j_call: TRBJ2-6
clone_size: many
d_call: TRBD1
v_call: TRBV6-5
cdr3_aa: CASSYDGQGDGGANVLTF
cdr3_nt: TGTGCCAGCAGTTACGACGGACAGGGGGATGGTGGGGCCAACGTCCTGACTTTC

j_call: TRBJ2-1
clone_size: -
d_call: -
v_call: TRBV7-2
cdr3_aa: CASSLESGLYNEQFF
cdr3_nt: TGTGCCAGCAGCTTAGAATCAGGGTTGTACAATGAGCAGTTCTTC

j_call: TRBJ1-6
clone_size: -
d_call: -
v_call: TRBV5-8
cdr3_aa: CASSLAPGTYNSPLHF
cdr3_nt: TGTGCCAGCAGCTTGGCCCCCGGGACCTATAATTCACCCCTCCACTTT

j_call: TRBJ2-1
clone_size: many
d_call: -
v_call: TRBV7-2
cdr3_aa: CASSLPNGNEQFF
cdr3_nt: TGTGCCAGCAGCTTACCGAACGGGAATGAGCAGTTCTTC

j_call: TRBJ1-1
clone_size: -
d_call: -
v_call: TRBV7-3
cdr3_aa: CASSLNPNTKAFF
cdr3_nt: TGTGCCAGCAGCCTAAACCCGAACACTAAAGCTTTCTTT

j_call: TRBJ2-1
clone_size: few
d_call: -
v_call: TRBV9
cdr3_aa: CASSVQDEQFF
cdr3_nt: TGTGCCAGCAGCGTACAGGATGAGCAGTTCTTC

j_call: TRBJ2-7
clone_size: many
d_call: TRBD2
v_call: TRBV12-3/TRBV12-4
cdr3_aa: CASSRTAGGAFEQYF
cdr3_nt: TGTGCCAGCAGTAGGACGGCGGGGGGCGCTTTCGAGCAGTACTTC

j_call: TRBJ2-1
clone_size: -
d_call: -
v_call: TRBV5-1
cdr3_aa: CASSATNGLRANEQFF
cdr3_nt: TGCGCCAGCAGCGCGACTAACGGTCTAAGGGCTAATGAGCAGTTCTTC

j_call: TRBJ2-7
clone_size: once
d_call: TRBD1
v_call: TRBV12-3/TRBV12-4
cdr3_aa: CASSSTQGQQYF
cdr3_nt: TGTGCCAGCAGTTCCACACAGGGGCAGCAGTACTTC

j_call: TRBJ2-1
clone_size: many
d_call: TRBD2
v_call: TRBV20-1
cdr3_aa: CSARVLAGDKGGEQFF
cdr3_nt: TGCAGTGCTAGAGTACTAGCGGGGGACAAGGGGGGTGAGCAGTTCTTC

j_call: TRBJ2-1
clone_size: many
d_call: -
v_call: TRBV12-3/TRBV12-4
cdr3_aa: CASSADGAVANEQFF
cdr3_nt: TGTGCCAGCAGCGCTGACGGGGCTGTGGCGAATGAGCAGTTCTTC

j_call: TRBJ2-3
clone_size: many
d_call: -
v_call: TRBV15
cdr3_aa: CATSRDGSLHTQYF
cdr3_nt: TGTGCCACCAGCAGAGATGGGAGTTTACATACGCAGTATTTT

j_call: TRBJ2-7
clone_size: once
d_call: TRBD2
v_call: TRBV5-1
cdr3_aa: CASKAGGSYNEQYF
cdr3_nt: TGCGCCAGCAAGGCGGGGGGCTCCTACAATGAGCAGTACTTC

j_call: TRBJ2-6
clone_size: -
d_call: -
v_call: TRBV4-3
cdr3_aa: CASSQDVQRSGANVLTF
cdr3_nt: TGCGCCAGCAGCCAAGATGTTCAACGGTCTGGGGCCAACGTCCTGACTTTC

j_call: TRBJ2-7
clone_size: -
d_call: TRBD1
v_call: TRBV18
cdr3_aa: CASSPGTATHTYEQYF
cdr3_nt: TGTGCCAGCTCACCAGGGACAGCGACCCACACCTACGAGCAGTACTTC

j_call: TRBJ1-2
clone_size: -
d_call: -
v_call: TRBV20-1
cdr3_aa: CSASDGFGYTF
cdr3_nt: TGCAGTGCTAGTGACGGATTCGGCTACACCTTC

j_call: TRBJ1-5
clone_size: -
d_call: TRBD1
v_call: TRBV6-2/TRBV6-3
cdr3_aa: CASSYSPGQGVDNQPQHF
cdr3_nt: TGTGCCAGCAGTTACTCCCCGGGACAGGGGGTGGACAATCAGCCCCAGCATTTT

j_call: TRBJ2-3
clone_size: many
d_call: -
v_call: TRBV7-2
cdr3_aa: CASSLDGNTDTQYF
cdr3_nt: TGTGCCAGCAGCTTAGACGGGAACACAGATACGCAGTATTTT

j_call: TRBJ1-1
clone_size: few
d_call: -
v_call: TRBV6-5
cdr3_aa: CASRHRGNTEAFF
cdr3_nt: TGTGCCAGCAGACATAGGGGTAACACTGAAGCTTTCTTT

j_call: TRBJ2-1
clone_size: many
d_call: -
v_call: TRBV20-1
cdr3_aa: CSAREAKRDEQFF
cdr3_nt: TGCAGTGCCAGGGAGGCAAAACGGGATGAGCAGTTCTTC

j_call: TRBJ1-2
clone_size: few
d_call: -
v_call: TRBV3-1
cdr3_aa: CASSQEALQGYYGYTF
cdr3_nt: TGTGCCAGCAGCCAAGAGGCCTTACAGGGCTACTATGGCTACACCTTC

j_call: TRBJ2-3
clone_size: many
d_call: -
v_call: TRBV9
cdr3_aa: CASSAQPGLTTDTQYF
cdr3_nt: TGTGCCAGCAGCGCTCAACCGGGACTCACCACAGATACGCAGTATTTT

j_call: TRBJ2-7
clone_size: -
d_call: TRBD2
v_call: TRBV7-7
cdr3_aa: CASSLGRESGEQYF
cdr3_nt: TGTGCTAGCAGCTTAGGGCGGGAGTCTGGCGAGCAGTACTTC

j_call: TRBJ1-5
clone_size: many
d_call: TRBD1
v_call: TRBV10-3
cdr3_aa: CAIRVTEVWDRAMNQPQHF
cdr3_nt: TGTGCCATCAGGGTCACAGAAGTTTGGGACAGAGCAATGAATCAGCCCCAGCATTTT

j_call: TRBJ1-6
clone_size: few
d_call: -
v_call: TRBV20-1
cdr3_aa: CSARDDERGPYNSPLHF
cdr3_nt: TGCAGTGCTAGAGATGATGAAAGGGGTCCCTATAATTCACCCCTCCACTTT

j_call: TRBJ2-3
clone_size: many
d_call: TRBD1
v_call: TRBV20-1
cdr3_aa: CSADRVFWGRVTDTQYF
cdr3_nt: TGCAGTGCGGACAGGGTCTTTTGGGGCCGCGTCACAGATACGCAGTATTTT

j_call: TRBJ2-3
clone_size: -
d_call: -
v_call: TRBV9
cdr3_aa: CASTETSLVDTQYF
cdr3_nt: TGTGCCAGCACCGAGACTAGTTTGGTAGATACGCAGTATTTT

j_call: TRBJ1-1
clone_size: -
d_call: -
v_call: TRBV7-9
cdr3_aa: CASSLQGRPTEAFF
cdr3_nt: TGTGCCAGCAGCTTACAAGGGCGCCCCACTGAAGCTTTCTTT

j_call: TRBJ2-3
clone_size: few
d_call: -
v_call: TRBV7-9
cdr3_aa: CASSFSQYRKYF
cdr3_nt: TGTGCCAGCAGCTTTTCCCAGTATAGGAAGTATTTT

j_call: TRBJ2-5
clone_size: many
d_call: TRBD2
v_call: TRBV12-3/TRBV12-4
cdr3_aa: CASSTQRGGGETQYF
cdr3_nt: TGTGCCAGCAGTACCCAGCGGGGGGGCGGCGAGACCCAGTACTTC

j_call: TRBJ1-6
clone_size: many
d_call: TRBD1
v_call: TRBV4-3
cdr3_aa: CASSQDGTGYNSPLHF
cdr3_nt: TGCGCCAGCAGCCAAGACGGGACAGGCTATAATTCACCCCTCCACTTT

j_call: TRBJ1-1
clone_size: few
d_call: -
v_call: TRBV20-1
cdr3_aa: CSAARANTEAFF
cdr3_nt: TGCAGTGCTGCTCGGGCGAACACTGAAGCTTTCTTT

j_call: TRBJ1-4
clone_size: -
d_call: TRBD1
v_call: TRBV30
cdr3_aa: CAWSVRGAGGEKLFF
cdr3_nt: TGTGCCTGGAGTGTACGGGGGGCAGGGGGTGAAAAACTGTTTTTT